This entry features one T cell receptor (beta chain) sequence. It has no known antigen specificity. Base-call qualities are not available, and no considerably larger clone is one nucleotide away. From cysteine to phenylalanine, the CDR3 is 15 amino acids long. The only DNA kept is the CDR3, 45 bases in frame from the first base. The trim is 0 bases for V and 7 bases for J, with a gap of 15 bases between the germline ends. CDR1 is given as LGHNA and CDR2 as YNFKEQ, both from the germline V gene. These data are taken from a study of blood T cells in healthy people across ages (dated by TCRdb to about 2015). Turning to the overall study: In model experiments, template switching captured roughly one uniquely barcoded TCR beta cDNA molecule for every two T cells. The study measured age-related changes in TCR beta repertoire diversity using deep sequencing normalized with unique cDNA molecular identifiers. Four age groups were formed from the donors: young (average approximately 15 years), middle-aged (around 37), aged (62) and long-lived (more than 75). To avoid experimental bias, donors of different ages were distributed randomly across sequencing lanes. Two additional independent replicas of 1 million unique cDNA reads from the same blood draw were analyzed for two donors (one aged 18 to 30 and one aged 80 or older). The full study reports these points: Because the CMV infection status of the donors was unknown, age-related changes in expanded clonotypes may potentially have been confounded. Observed TCR beta diversity correlated strongly with the percentage of naive T cells measured by flow cytometry. Compared with the aged group, the long-lived group had more naive CD4+ T cells, fewer expanded clones and increased TCR diversity, suggesting age selection. Because profiling used bulk unsorted PBMCs, naive and antigen-experienced compartments could not be compared conclusively. Observed TCR beta diversity per million T cells fell roughly linearly with age, and a significant reduction was already apparent by age about 43. Estimates of total diversity based on one million sequenced T cells were regarded as lower bounds and as underestimates.

The donors were about 40 Caucasian individuals from Russia, aged 6 to 90 years, who were systemically healthy. Each donor gave 9.5 to 10 milliliters of peripheral blood, drawn into EDTA-treated Vacutainer tubes. Ficoll-Paque density-gradient centrifugation was used to isolate PBMCs, with at least 7 million per sample. Total RNA, at least 5 micrograms per sample, was extracted from PBMCs with Trizol reagent. Naive CD45RAhigh/CD27high T cell percentages were measured by flow cytometry on a PBMC aliquot from every donor. The library came from 5' RACE. The sequencer listed for this sample is Illumina HiSeq 2500. A second 7 to 11 cycle PCR used a sample-barcoded 5' primer and a J-beta primer mix. A template-switch 5' adaptor carrying 12 random nucleotides introduced a unique molecular identifier onto each TCR beta cDNA molecule. At least 2.5 million CDR3-containing paired-end reads were obtained from each sample. The Mint cDNA synthesis kit, primed by a TRBC-specific oligonucleotide, was used to synthesize first-strand cDNA from all RNA. Following uracil-DNA glycosylase treatment, a first 18-cycle PCR with universal primers M1SS and BC2_uni_R was performed on all cDNA. From the authors' description of their analysis: Normalization of each sample was performed by random selection of 1 million high-quality reads, each carrying a distinct molecular identifier. Instead of being binned into consensus sequences, reads that shared molecular identifiers were thrown out. MiTCR, run with a Q25 quality threshold and the strictest error-elimination algorithm, handled CDR3 identification, clonotype clustering and error correction. A nonparametric unseen species model with Euler transformation was used to estimate a lower bound on total TCR beta diversity. In TCRdb, the public reads were trimmed at Q25 with fastp and aligned with MiXCR, with productive beta chains retained. Rows are unified per CDR3 protein, each entry keeping the most common DNA and genes. The V and J calls here are based on TCRdb, not the publication. The sample table holds more than 1,400,000 distinct CDR3 sequences, of which roughly 45% were seen once. Jointly, the top ten make up roughly 7.9% of the sample.

The V and J segments used are TRBV4-2 and TRBJ1-2; too little of a D gene remains to name it. This clonotype originated in a woman under 30 in good health. Input material: blood. The nucleotide sequence is TGTGCCAGCAGCCAAGATCTTACTGAGGTTGGTGGCTACACCTTC. The translation is CASSQDLTEVGGYTF.